The source of this T cell receptor (beta chain) is a study of cytomegalovirus exposure and HLA in healthy donors. Looking at the study overall: T cells numbering around 200 million yielded around 120 million unique TCR beta sequences in an earlier analysis. The early release's HLA-typed donors yielded approximately 85 million unique TCRs. Whole-study findings and limits: An analysis that came later showed most CMV-associated TCR beta chains appearing HLA-restricted.

Germline CDR1 reads MNHEY; CDR2 reads SVGAGI. The CDR3 spans 16 residues. Concerning this clone: Its antigen is unknown. Sequence at one end of the junction differs from germline and may be a read error.

Both 60 Vbeta primers and 13 Jbeta primers went into the PCR. TCRdb's copy holds only in-frame clones and misses some; the assay was immunoSEQ multiplex PCR. The table shows fewer than 200,000 clones, with more than 65% occurring only once. Sample: PBMCs. This sequence joins TRBV6-5 and TRBJ1-3, with 7 bases that match TRBD1. The clonotype was recovered from a woman between 45 and 65 years old in good health and CMV-seronegative. The CDR3 loop reads CASNYSGTATGNTIYF. The CDR3 DNA sequence: TGTGCCAGCAATTACTCCGGGACAGCGACTGGAAACACCATATATTTT.